These T cell receptor beta chains were read from a single sample in a study of ipilimumab plus nivolumab after autologous stem cell transplantation. Sequencing was performed with immunoSEQ multiplex PCR; in TCRdb, only in-frame clones are kept and a portion is missing. The data contain tens of thousands of clones, 80% to 95% of them singletons. The source was PBMCs, collected in a trial of ipilimumab plus nivolumab as post-transplant consolidation. The receptors here all came from a male donor with multiple myeloma. Each CDR3 is given with its conserved first and last residue. Each record gives: J gene, V gene, D gene, clone size, CDR3 DNA, CDR3 protein. The D gene is left open where the match is weak. Clone sizes are given selectively: once, few, many, or a class where the clone is expanded.

j_call: TRBJ2-5
v_call: TRBV20-1
d_call: -
clone_size: -
cdr3_nt: TGCAGTGCTAGAGACGGCCAGACCCAGTACTTC
cdr3_aa: CSARDGQTQYF

j_call: TRBJ1-2
v_call: TRBV4-3
d_call: TRBD1
clone_size: -
cdr3_nt: TGCGCCAGCAGGACAGGGGGCTCTGGCTACACCTTC
cdr3_aa: CASRTGGSGYTF

j_call: TRBJ2-2
v_call: TRBV7-6
d_call: -
clone_size: -
cdr3_nt: TGTGCCAGCAGCTTAGCGGGGATCGGGGAGCTGTTTTTT
cdr3_aa: CASSLAGIGELFF

j_call: TRBJ1-2
v_call: TRBV6-6
d_call: -
clone_size: -
cdr3_nt: TGTGCCAGCAGGGATCTCTCTTATGGCTACACCTTC
cdr3_aa: CASRDLSYGYTF

j_call: TRBJ1-2
v_call: TRBV14
d_call: TRBD1
clone_size: once
cdr3_nt: TGTGCCAGCAGCCAAGTTCAGGGGGTCGGCTACACCTTC
cdr3_aa: CASSQVQGVGYTF

j_call: TRBJ1-3
v_call: TRBV11-2
d_call: -
clone_size: -
cdr3_nt: TGTGCCAGCAGCCCCCCCACCGGCTCTGGAAACACCATATATTTT
cdr3_aa: CASSPPTGSGNTIYF

j_call: TRBJ1-5
v_call: TRBV19
d_call: -
clone_size: -
cdr3_nt: TGTGCCAGTATGGGGTTTTCTAGCAATCAGCCCCAGCATTTT
cdr3_aa: CASMGFSSNQPQHF

j_call: TRBJ2-2
v_call: TRBV9
d_call: TRBD1
clone_size: -
cdr3_nt: TGTGCCAGCAGCAGGACAGGGAGTACCGGGGAGCTGTTTTTT
cdr3_aa: CASSRTGSTGELFF

j_call: TRBJ2-7
v_call: TRBV28
d_call: -
clone_size: -
cdr3_nt: TGTGCCAGCAGACTCCCGGGACCTAATACGGATTACGAGCAGTACTTC
cdr3_aa: CASRLPGPNTDYEQYF

j_call: TRBJ2-1
v_call: TRBV5-4
d_call: TRBD2
clone_size: -
cdr3_nt: TGTGCCAGCAGACCCTCCCCGGGACTAGCGGGAGGCCTCTCCTACAATGAGCAGTTCTTC
cdr3_aa: CASRPSPGLAGGLSYNEQFF

j_call: TRBJ2-3
v_call: TRBV7-6
d_call: TRBD2
clone_size: -
cdr3_nt: TGTGCCAGCAGACGGACTAGCGGGGGGGAAGATACGCAGTATTTT
cdr3_aa: CASRRTSGGEDTQYF